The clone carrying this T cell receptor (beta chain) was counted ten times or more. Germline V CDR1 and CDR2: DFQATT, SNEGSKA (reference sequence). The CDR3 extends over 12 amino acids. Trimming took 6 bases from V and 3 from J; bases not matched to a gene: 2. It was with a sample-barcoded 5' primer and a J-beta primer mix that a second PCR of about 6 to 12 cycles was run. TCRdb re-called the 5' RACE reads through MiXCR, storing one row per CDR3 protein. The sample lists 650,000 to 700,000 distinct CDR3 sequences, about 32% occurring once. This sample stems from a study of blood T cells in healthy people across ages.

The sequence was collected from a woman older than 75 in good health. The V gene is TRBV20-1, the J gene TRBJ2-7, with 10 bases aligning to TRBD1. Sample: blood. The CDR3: CSAGDRGYEQYF. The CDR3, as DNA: TGCAGTGCGGGGGACAGGGGCTACGAGCAGTACTTC.